Reported below is one T cell receptor (beta chain). This sample stems from a study of blood T cell repertoires in COVID-19. The CDR3 is 15 amino acids. Germline loops: CDR1 SGHNT, CDR2 YYREEE (reference sequence). V dropped 3 bases and J dropped 8; count of bases not matched to a gene: 6. Clones were sequenced by immunoSEQ multiplex PCR, and TCRdb holds only the in-frame ones, with some missing. The sample consists of 140,000 to 150,000 clones, around four fifths of them appearing once. The chain combines TRBV5-4 with TRBJ2-1, with 12 positions matching TRBD1. The sequenced sample consisted of peripheral blood. This sequence originates from a human donor in a cohort sampled during active COVID-19. CDR3 nucleotide sequence: TGTGCCAGCAGCTGGGGACAGGGGGCGCAGGATGAGCAGTTCTTC. Translated, it gives CASSWGQGAQDEQFF.